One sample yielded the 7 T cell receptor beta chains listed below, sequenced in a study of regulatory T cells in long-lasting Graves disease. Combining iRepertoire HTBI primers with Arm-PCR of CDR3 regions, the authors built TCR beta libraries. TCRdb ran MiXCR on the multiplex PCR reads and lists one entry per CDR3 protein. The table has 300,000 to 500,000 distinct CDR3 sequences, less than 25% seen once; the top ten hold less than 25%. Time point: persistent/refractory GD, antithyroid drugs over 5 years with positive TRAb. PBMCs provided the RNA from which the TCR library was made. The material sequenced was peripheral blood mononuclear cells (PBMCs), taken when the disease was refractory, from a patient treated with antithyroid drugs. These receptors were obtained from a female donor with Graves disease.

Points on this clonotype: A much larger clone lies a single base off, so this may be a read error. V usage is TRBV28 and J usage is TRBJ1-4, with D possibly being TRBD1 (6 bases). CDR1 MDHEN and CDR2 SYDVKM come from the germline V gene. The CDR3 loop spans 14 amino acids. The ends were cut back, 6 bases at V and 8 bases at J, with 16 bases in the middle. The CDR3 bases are TGTGCCAGCAGGAGGGCAGGGGCAGGGGAAAAACTGTTTTTT. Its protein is CASRRAGAGEKLFF.

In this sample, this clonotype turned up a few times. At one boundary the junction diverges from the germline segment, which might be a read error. CDR3 residues: CASTPTSRATGELLF. CDR3 DNA sequence: TGTGCCAGTACCCCGACTAGCAGGGCGACCGGGGAGCTGCTTTTT. The chain combines TRBV19 with TRBJ2-2; 7 nucleotides line up with TRBD2. The CDR3 loop spans 15 amino acids. Germline CDR1 is LNHDA and CDR2 is SQIVND (reference sequence).

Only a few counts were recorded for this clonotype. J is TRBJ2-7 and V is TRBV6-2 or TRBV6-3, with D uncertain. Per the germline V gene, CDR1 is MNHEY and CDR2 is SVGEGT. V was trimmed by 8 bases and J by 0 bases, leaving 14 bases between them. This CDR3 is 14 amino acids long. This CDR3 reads CASFAPLASYEQYF. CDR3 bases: TGTGCCAGCTTCGCCCCCCTCGCCTCCTACGAGCAGTACTTC.

CDR3: CASSPGADTQYF. DNA of the CDR3: TGTGCCAGCAGTCCTGGGGCAGATACGCAGTATTTT. The genes are TRBV12-3 or TRBV12-4 and TRBJ2-3; D remains unclear. This CDR3 is 12 amino acids long. V was clipped by 5 bases and J by 4 bases, with 7 bases between them.

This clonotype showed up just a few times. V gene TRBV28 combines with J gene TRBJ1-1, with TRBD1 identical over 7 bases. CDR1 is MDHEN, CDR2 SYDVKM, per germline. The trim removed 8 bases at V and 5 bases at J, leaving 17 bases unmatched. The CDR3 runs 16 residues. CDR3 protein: CASGFSDGQEETEAFF. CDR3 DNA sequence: TGTGCCAGCGGCTTTTCAGACGGACAGGAGGAGACTGAAGCTTTCTTT.

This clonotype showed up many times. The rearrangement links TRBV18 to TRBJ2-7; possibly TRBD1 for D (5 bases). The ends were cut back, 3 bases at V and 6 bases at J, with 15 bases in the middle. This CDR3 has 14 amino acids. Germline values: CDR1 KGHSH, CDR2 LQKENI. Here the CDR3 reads CASSPGRWGLEQYF. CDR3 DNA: TGTGCCAGCTCACCGGGCAGGTGGGGCCTCGAGCAGTACTTC.

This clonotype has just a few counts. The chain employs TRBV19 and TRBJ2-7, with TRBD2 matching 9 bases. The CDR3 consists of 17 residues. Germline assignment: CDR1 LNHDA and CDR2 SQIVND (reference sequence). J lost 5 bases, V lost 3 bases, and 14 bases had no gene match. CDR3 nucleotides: TGTGCCAGTAGTATTAGCGTCTCAGCTAGCGGGACCGACGAGCAGTACTTC. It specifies CASSISVSASGTDEQYF.